The 17 T cell receptor beta chains below were found in one sample sequenced in a study of beta chain features in type 1 diabetes (dated by TCRdb to the late 2010s). The library was obtained by the immunoSEQ multiplex PCR assay. The High Capacity cDNA Reverse Transcription Kit was used to reverse transcribe all of the isolated RNA, meaning that expressed TCRB transcripts were what got sequenced. TCRdb carries this immuneACCESS record with in-frame sequences only. Its versions omit some clonotypes, under half of them owing to an unresolved V gene in the studies checked, with the rest unexplained. This sample is represented by under 450,000 clones; roughly 15% of them were singletons. The ten largest account for about 0.019% of the sample. The sample was naive CD4+ T cells from blood. According to the study, the label for this sample's cell subset or site signals: true naive CD4+ T cells. The receptors shown here come from a woman aged 18-29 years in good health.

A few counts support this clone. This chain connects TRBV4-2 to TRBJ2-1; tentative D call: TRBD1 (5 bases). CDR1 LGHNA and CDR2 YNFKEQ come from the germline V gene. Between the trimmed V and J ends, which lost 2 bases and 5 bases, there was a span of 19 bases. The CDR3 has 17 residues. The CDR3 loop reads CASSQPGHWAKNNEQFF. In DNA form, the CDR3 reads TGTGCCAGCAGCCAACCCGGACACTGGGCGAAAAACAATGAGCAGTTCTTC.

This clone was counted a few times. The gene calls are TRBV5-1 and TRBJ2-5, with a tentative D call TRBD1 (5 bases). CDR1 is SGHRS, CDR2 YFSETQ, per germline. The length of the CDR3 is 16 residues. V was shortened by 3 bases and J by 2 bases, with 17 bases between the two germline ends. CDR3 protein: CASSSLVQAMQETQYF. The CDR3 nucleotides are TGCGCCAGCAGCTCCCTCGTACAGGCAATGCAAGAGACCCAGTACTTC.

The chain has TRBV5-4 and TRBJ2-7; TRBD2 agrees at 8 bases. Germline V gene data show CDR1 as SGHNT and CDR2 as YYREEE (reference sequence). The V segment lost 4 bases and the J segment 3 bases; nucleotides outside the gene matches: 18. The CDR3 has 18 amino acids. CDR3 DNA: TGTGCCAGCAGCCCCGGAGGGGCGGGAGGTCCGCGATTCTACGAGCAGTACTTC. Its protein is CASSPGGAGGPRFYEQYF.

This clone was counted a few times. The chain is built from TRBV30 and TRBJ1-1; D may be TRBD1 (5 bases). Per germline, CDR1 GTSNPN and CDR2 SVGIG (reference sequence). The ends were cut back, 5 bases at V and 1 base at J, with 8 bases in the middle. The CDR3 is 12 residues long. In DNA form, the CDR3 reads TGTGCCTGGCTGACAGCGAACACTGAAGCTTTCTTT. Amino acid sequence: CAWLTANTEAFF.

The chain combines TRBV29-1 with TRBJ2-1, with D perhaps matching TRBD2 (5 bases). This CDR3 region has 12 residues. Looked up from germline, CDR1 is SQVTM and CDR2 is ANQGSEA. CDR3 nucleotide sequence: TGCACGGGGAACTCGGGGTACAATGAGCAGTTCTTC. This translates into CTGNSGYNEQFF.

This clone was counted a few times. The V and J genes are TRBV7-6 and TRBJ1-5; TRBD1 is a possible D gene (6 bases). V gave up 0 bases and J gave up 1 base, with 13 bases separating them. Germline assignment: CDR1 SGHVS and CDR2 FNYEAQ. This CDR3 region has 17 residues. CDR3 DNA sequence: TGTGCCAGCAGCTTAGCGGAGGGGGAGGGGAGCAATCAGCCCCAGCATTTT. Translating it yields CASSLAEGEGSNQPQHF.

The J gene is TRBJ2-7, the V gene TRBV5-6; the match to TRBD1 covers 8 bases. With V trimmed by 3 bases and J by 3 bases, 5 bases remained unmatched. Germline V CDR1 and CDR2: SGHDT, YYEEEE. The CDR3 covers 14 residues. CDR3 in amino acids: CASSWDRRNYEQYF. The DNA for the CDR3 is TGTGCCAGCAGCTGGGACAGGAGAAACTACGAGCAGTACTTC.

The sample holds a few counts of this clone. V usage is TRBV28 and J usage is TRBJ2-2, with TRBD2 matching 9 bases. Per germline, CDR1 MDHEN and CDR2 SYDVKM. This CDR3 spans 14 amino acids. The V segment lost 7 bases and the J segment 6 bases; nucleotides outside the gene matches: 6. CDR3 in DNA: TGTGCCAGCACCGCGGGAGGGCCTCCCGGGGAGCTGTTTTTT. Residues: CASTAGGPPGELFF.

This sequence joins TRBV7-9 and TRBJ1-1; D gene uncertain. V was trimmed by 1 base and J by 9 bases, leaving 12 bases between them. Germline V gene lookup returns CDR1 SEHNR and CDR2 FQNEAQ (reference sequence). This CDR3 is built from 13 residues. The CDR3 DNA is TGTGCCAGCAGCTTAGGGACCCGGGATCAAGCTTTCTTT. This translates into CASSLGTRDQAFF.

This clone was detected only a few times. The chain recombines TRBV4-3 with TRBJ1-1; a weak D match, TRBD1 (6 bases). The length of the CDR3 is 13 residues. Germline values: CDR1 LGHNA, CDR2 YSLEER. Trimming took off 6 bases at V and 4 bases at J, with 12 bases between the two ends. The CDR3 is CASRPTGSTEAFF. As DNA, the CDR3 is TGCGCCAGCAGACCCACAGGGAGCACTGAAGCTTTCTTT.

This clone was recorded a few times. The chain joins TRBV7-9 to TRBJ2-6; 7 bases align to TRBD1. Trimming removed 5 bases from V and 0 bases from J; junction bases left unmatched: 10. CDR3 size: 18 residues. Germline-derived CDR1 and CDR2 are SEHNR and FQNEAQ (reference sequence). The CDR3 loop reads CASSLYRDSPSGANVLTF. The CDR3 coding sequence is TGTGCCAGCAGCCTGTACCGGGACAGCCCCTCTGGGGCCAACGTCCTGACTTTC.

The V call is TRBV30, the J call TRBJ2-7, with 11 positions matching TRBD2. The V gene's germline CDR1 is GTSNPN and CDR2 SVGIG (reference sequence). V was clipped by 0 bases and J by 3 bases; unmatched bases: 4. This CDR3 region has 15 residues. CDR3 sequence (DNA): TGTGCCTGGAGTGTCGCCGGGACTAGCGGCTACGAGCAGTACTTC. Its translation is CAWSVAGTSGYEQYF.

V is TRBV7-2 and J is TRBJ1-4, with D possibly matching TRBD1 (6 bases). There are 12 residues in the CDR3. Germline assignment: CDR1 SGHTA and CDR2 FQGNSA. V gave up 3 bases and J gave up 12 bases, with 11 bases separating them. The CDR3 reads CASSFQGKELFF. Here the CDR3 DNA reads TGTGCCAGCAGCTTCCAGGGGAAGGAACTGTTTTTT.

V is TRBV7-9 and J is TRBJ1-2; no reliable D call. The CDR3 has 13 amino acids. CDR1 and CDR2 (germline): SEHNR, FQNEAQ (reference sequence). The V end was cut by 5 bases, the J end by 4 bases, with 11 bases between. The CDR3, as DNA: TGTGCCAGCAGCCTGGACTGGCCCTATGGCTACACCTTC. The encoded protein is CASSLDWPYGYTF.

This clone has only a few counts. The chain employs TRBV6-6 and TRBJ2-3; D might be TRBD2 (5 bases). The CDR3 totals 15 residues. Trimming removed 2 bases from V and 1 base from J, with 10 bases in between. Germline lookup yields CDR1 MNHNY and CDR2 SVGAGI (reference sequence). DNA of the CDR3: TGTGCCAGCAGTTACGCTAAGGGAGGCACAGATACGCAGTATTTT. Translating it yields CASSYAKGGTDTQYF.

Concerning this clone itself: An end of the junction does not agree with germline; a read error may underlie this. The rearrangement joins TRBV30 to TRBJ1-3; D remains ambiguous. The V gene's germline CDR1 is GTSNPN and CDR2 SVGIG (reference sequence). The length of the CDR3 is 14 residues. CDR3 in amino acids: CAWSAGFSGNTIYF. DNA of the CDR3: TGTGCCTGGAGTGCGGGGTTTTCTGGGAACACCATATATTTT.

This clone has only a few counts. The chain has TRBV11-2 and TRBJ2-1; D is perhaps TRBD1 (5 bases). Trimming removed 6 bases at V and 0 bases at J, with 12 bases between. The germline CDR1 and CDR2 sequences are SGHAT and FQNNGV. The CDR3 length is 15 residues. CDR3: CASSPQQGSYNEQFF. The CDR3 coding sequence is TGTGCCAGCAGTCCCCAGCAGGGCTCCTACAATGAGCAGTTCTTC. The whole variable domain, filled in from reference TRBV11-2 and TRBJ2-1, reads EAGVAQSPRYKIIEKRQSVAFWCNPISGHATLYWYQQILGQGPKLLIQFQNNGVVDDSQLPKDRFSAERLKGVDSTLKIQPAKLEDSAVYLCASSPQQGSYNEQFFGPGTRLTVL.